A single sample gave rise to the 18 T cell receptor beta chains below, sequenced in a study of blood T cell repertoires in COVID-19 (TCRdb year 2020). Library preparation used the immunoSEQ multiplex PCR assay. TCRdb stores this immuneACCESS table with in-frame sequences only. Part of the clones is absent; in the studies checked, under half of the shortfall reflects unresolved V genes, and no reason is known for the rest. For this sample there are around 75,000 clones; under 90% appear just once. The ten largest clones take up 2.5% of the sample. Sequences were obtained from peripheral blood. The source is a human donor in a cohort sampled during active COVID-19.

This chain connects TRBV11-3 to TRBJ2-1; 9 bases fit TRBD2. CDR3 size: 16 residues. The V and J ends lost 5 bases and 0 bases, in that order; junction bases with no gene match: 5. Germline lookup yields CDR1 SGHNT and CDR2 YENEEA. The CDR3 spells CASSLSGGISYNEQFF. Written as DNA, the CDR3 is TGTGCCAGCAGCCTTAGCGGGGGTATCTCCTACAATGAGCAGTTCTTC.

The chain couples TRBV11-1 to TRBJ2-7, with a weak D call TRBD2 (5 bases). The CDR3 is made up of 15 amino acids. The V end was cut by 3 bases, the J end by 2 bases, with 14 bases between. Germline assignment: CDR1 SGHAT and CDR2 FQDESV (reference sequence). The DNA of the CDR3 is TGTGCCAGCAGCTTCCCGGACTCGGCCCCCTACGAGCAGTACTTC. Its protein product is CASSFPDSAPYEQYF.

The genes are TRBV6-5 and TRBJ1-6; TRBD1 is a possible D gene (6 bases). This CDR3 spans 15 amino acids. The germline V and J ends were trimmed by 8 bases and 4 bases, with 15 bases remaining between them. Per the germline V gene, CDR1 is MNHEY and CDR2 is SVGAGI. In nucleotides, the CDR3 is TGTGCCAGCGAGGGGGGGGCTTCGTATAATTCACCCCTCCACTTT. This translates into CASEGGASYNSPLHF.

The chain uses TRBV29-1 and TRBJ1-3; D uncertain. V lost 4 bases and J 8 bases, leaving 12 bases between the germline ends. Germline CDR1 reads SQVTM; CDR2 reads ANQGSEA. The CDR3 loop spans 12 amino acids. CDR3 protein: CSVGLPGDTIYF. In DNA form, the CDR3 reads TGCAGCGTTGGGCTGCCGGGAGACACCATATATTTT.

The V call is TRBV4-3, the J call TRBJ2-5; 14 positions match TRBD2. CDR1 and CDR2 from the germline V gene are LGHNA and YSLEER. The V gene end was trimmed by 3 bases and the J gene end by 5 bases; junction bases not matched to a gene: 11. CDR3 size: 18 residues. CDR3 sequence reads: CASSQERLAGGTGETQYF. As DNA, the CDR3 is TGCGCCAGCAGCCAGGAAAGACTAGCGGGGGGGACAGGCGAGACCCAGTACTTC.

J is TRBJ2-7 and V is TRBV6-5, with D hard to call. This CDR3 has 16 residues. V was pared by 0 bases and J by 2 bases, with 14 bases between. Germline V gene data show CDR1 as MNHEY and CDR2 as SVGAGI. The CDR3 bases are TGTGCCAGCAGTTACTCAAAGACACTGTACCCCTACGAGCAGTACTTC. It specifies CASSYSKTLYPYEQYF.

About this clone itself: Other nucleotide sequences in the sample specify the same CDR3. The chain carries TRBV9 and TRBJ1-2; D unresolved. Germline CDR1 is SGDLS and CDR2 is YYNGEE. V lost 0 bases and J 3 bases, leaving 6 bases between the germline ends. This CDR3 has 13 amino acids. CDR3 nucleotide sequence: TGTGCCAGCAGCGTAGAAGCGGACTATGGCTACACCTTC. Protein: CASSVEADYGYTF.

The CDR3 sequence: CASSVSGRWDDEQYF. In DNA, the CDR3 is TGTGCCAGCAGCGTAAGCGGGAGGTGGGACGACGAGCAGTACTTC. The chain links TRBV9 to TRBJ2-7; 9 bases map to TRBD2. This CDR3 region has 15 residues. Germline V gives CDR1 SGDLS, CDR2 YYNGEE. The ends lost 1 base at V and 5 bases at J; junction bases unmatched: 7. The complete variable domain, with remaining parts taken from reference TRBV9 and TRBJ2-7, reads DSGVTQTPKHLITATGQRVTLRCSPRSGDLSVYWYQQSLDQGLQFLIQYYNGEERAKGNILERFSAQQFPDLHSELNLSSLELGDSALYFCASSVSGRWDDEQYFGPGTRLTVT.

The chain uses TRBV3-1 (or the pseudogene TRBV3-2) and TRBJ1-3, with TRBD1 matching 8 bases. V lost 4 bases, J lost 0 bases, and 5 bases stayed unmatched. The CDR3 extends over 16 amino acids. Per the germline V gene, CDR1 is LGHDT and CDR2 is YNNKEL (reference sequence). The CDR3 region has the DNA TGTGCCAGCAGCCGCGGACAGGGTTACTCTGGAAACACCATATATTTT. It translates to CASSRGQGYSGNTIYF.

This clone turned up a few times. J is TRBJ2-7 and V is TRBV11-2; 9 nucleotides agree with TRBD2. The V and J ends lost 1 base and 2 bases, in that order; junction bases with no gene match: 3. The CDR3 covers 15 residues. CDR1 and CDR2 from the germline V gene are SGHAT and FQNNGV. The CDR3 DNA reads TGTGCCAGCAGCTTAGGCGGCGGGAGGGCCTACGAGCAGTACTTC. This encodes CASSLGGGRAYEQYF.

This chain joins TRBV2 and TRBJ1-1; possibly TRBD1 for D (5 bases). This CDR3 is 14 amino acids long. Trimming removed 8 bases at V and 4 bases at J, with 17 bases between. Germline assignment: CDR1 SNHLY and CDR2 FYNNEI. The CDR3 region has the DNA TGTGCCAGCCAAATAGACGGGGGTAGCACTGAAGCTTTCTTT. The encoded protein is CASQIDGGSTEAFF.

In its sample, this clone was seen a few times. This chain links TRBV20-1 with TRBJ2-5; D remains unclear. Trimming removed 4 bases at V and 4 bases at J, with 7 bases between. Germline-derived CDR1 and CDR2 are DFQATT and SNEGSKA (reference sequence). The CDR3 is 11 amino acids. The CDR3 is CSAKRGETQYF. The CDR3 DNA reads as TGCAGTGCTAAGAGAGGAGAGACCCAGTACTTC.

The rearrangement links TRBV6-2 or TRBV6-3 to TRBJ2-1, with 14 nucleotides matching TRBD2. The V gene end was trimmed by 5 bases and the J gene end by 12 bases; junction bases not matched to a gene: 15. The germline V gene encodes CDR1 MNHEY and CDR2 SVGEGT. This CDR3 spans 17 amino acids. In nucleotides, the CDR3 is TGTGCCAGCAGTAAACCAGCCTCGGGACTAGCGGGAGTTTCGCAGTTCTTC. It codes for CASSKPASGLAGVSQFF.

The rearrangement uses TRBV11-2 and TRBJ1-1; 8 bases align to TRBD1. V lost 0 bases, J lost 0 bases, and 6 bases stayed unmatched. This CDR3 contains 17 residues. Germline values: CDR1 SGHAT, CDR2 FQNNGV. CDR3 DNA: TGTGCCAGCAGCTTAGATAGGGCAGGGGGCTTGAACACTGAAGCTTTCTTT. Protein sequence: CASSLDRAGGLNTEAFF.

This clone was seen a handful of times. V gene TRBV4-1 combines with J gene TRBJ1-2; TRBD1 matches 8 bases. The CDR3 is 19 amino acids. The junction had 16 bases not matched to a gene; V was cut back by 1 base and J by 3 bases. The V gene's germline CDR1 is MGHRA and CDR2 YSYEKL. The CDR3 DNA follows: TGCGCCAGCAGCCAAGGTCCTCCAGGGGGCATAAGTATAGACTATGGCTACACCTTC. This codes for CASSQGPPGGISIDYGYTF.

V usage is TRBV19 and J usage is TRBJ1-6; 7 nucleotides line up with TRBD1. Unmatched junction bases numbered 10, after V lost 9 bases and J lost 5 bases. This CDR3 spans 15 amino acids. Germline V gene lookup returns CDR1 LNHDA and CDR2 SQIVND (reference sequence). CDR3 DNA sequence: TGTGCCAGCCGGCCGACAGGGTTAAATAATTCACCCCTCCACTTT. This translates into CASRPTGLNNSPLHF.

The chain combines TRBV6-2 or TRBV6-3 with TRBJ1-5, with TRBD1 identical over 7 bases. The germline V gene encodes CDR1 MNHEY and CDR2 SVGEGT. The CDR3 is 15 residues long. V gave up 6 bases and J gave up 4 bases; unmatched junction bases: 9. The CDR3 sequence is CASSRDRVWNQPQHF. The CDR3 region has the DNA TGTGCCAGCAGCCGTGACAGGGTTTGGAATCAGCCCCAGCATTTT.

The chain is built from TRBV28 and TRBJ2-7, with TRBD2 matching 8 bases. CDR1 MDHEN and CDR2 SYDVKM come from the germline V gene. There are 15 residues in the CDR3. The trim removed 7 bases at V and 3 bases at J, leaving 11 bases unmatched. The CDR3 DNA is TGTGCCAGCACCATAGGCCCGCTAGCGGGCTACGAGCAGTACTTC. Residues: CASTIGPLAGYEQYF.